The 20 T cell receptor beta chains below come from one sample, sequenced in a study of cytomegalovirus exposure and HLA in healthy donors. This table comes from immunoSEQ multiplex PCR, and its TCRdb copy is limited to in-frame clones, with some not included. The sample consists of tens of thousands of clones, approximately 93% of them appearing once. Sequencing was done on a sample of PBMCs. The receptor source for this set is a woman aged 25 to 39 in good health and CMV-seropositive.

The chain uses TRBV6-6 and TRBJ1-2, with D possibly matching TRBD1 (6 bases). V was shortened by 6 bases and J by 5 bases, with 16 bases between the two germline ends. The germline V gene has CDR1 MNHNY and CDR2 SVGAGI (reference sequence). The CDR3 contains 14 residues. This CDR3 reads CASRIGQLPYGYTF. CDR3 nucleotides: TGTGCCAGCAGAATCGGACAGTTACCTTATGGCTACACCTTC.

The chain combines TRBV7-2 with TRBJ2-5; D not resolved. Germline V gene data show CDR1 as SGHTA and CDR2 as FQGNSA. V was trimmed by 1 base and J by 3 bases, leaving 15 bases between them. The CDR3 spans 16 residues. The CDR3: CASSLGLLRTKETQYF. Written as DNA, the CDR3 is TGTGCCAGCAGCTTAGGTCTTTTGCGTACCAAAGAGACCCAGTACTTC.

V and J are TRBV5-1 and TRBJ2-3; the match to TRBD1 covers 8 bases. V was pared by 4 bases and J by 1 base, with 5 bases of the junction left unmatched. This CDR3 has 15 residues. The V gene's germline CDR1 is SGHRS and CDR2 YFSETQ. DNA for the CDR3: TGCGCCAGCAGCCCCGGACAGGGAGGCACAGATACGCAGTATTTT. Translating gives CASSPGQGGTDTQYF.

The chain links TRBV2 to TRBJ1-2; D perhaps matches TRBD1 (5 bases). Germline V gene sequence: CDR1 SNHLY, CDR2 FYNNEI. CDR3 length: 12 residues. Trimming left V 6 bases short and J 5 bases short, with 10 bases between. CDR3: CASRVRGYGYTF. DNA of the CDR3: TGTGCCAGCAGGGTCCGGGGGTATGGCTACACCTTC.

This chain links TRBV27 with TRBJ2-5; 9 nucleotides line up with TRBD2. V lost 5 bases and J lost 1; bases outside the gene matches: 14. From germline, CDR1 is MNHEY and CDR2 SMNVEV (reference sequence). The CDR3 length is 18 residues. The DNA for the CDR3 is TGTGCCAGCAGTCCACGATGGACTAGCGCGAGAAGCCAAGAGACCCAGTACTTC. This gives the protein CASSPRWTSARSQETQYF.

The chain combines TRBV7-2 with TRBJ2-7, with 9 bases fitting TRBD1. Per the germline V gene, CDR1 is SGHTA and CDR2 is FQGNSA. This CDR3 spans 15 amino acids. J gave up 7 bases and V 2 bases, and 9 bases lay outside the gene matches. CDR3 loop: CASSLPGQGLGEQYF. In DNA form, the CDR3 reads TGTGCCAGCAGCTTACCGGGACAGGGTTTGGGTGAGCAGTACTTC.

The rearrangement links TRBV28 to TRBJ2-1, with 8 bases that match TRBD2. V lost 6 bases to trimming and J lost 4 bases; unmatched junction nucleotides: 14. The V gene's germline CDR1 is MDHEN and CDR2 SYDVKM. There are 17 residues in the CDR3. CDR3 nucleotide sequence: TGTGCCAGCAGCCTTCCCCGTGCAAGCGGGAGTTACAATGAGCAGTTCTTC. Translation gives CASSLPRASGSYNEQFF.

This clone was picked up one time. The genes are TRBV6-6 and TRBJ1-3; no firm D call. CDR3 length: 16 residues. The V end was cut by 3 bases, the J end by 0 bases, with 12 bases between. Germline V gives CDR1 MNHNY, CDR2 SVGAGI (reference sequence). The CDR3 reads CASSYSDRISGNTIYF. CDR3 nucleotides: TGTGCCAGCAGTTATAGCGACCGCATCTCTGGAAACACCATATATTTT.

This sequence joins TRBV6-1 and TRBJ1-2; a possible D gene is TRBD1 (6 bases). CDR1 is MNHNS, CDR2 SASEGT, per germline. The V and J ends lost 4 bases and 8 bases respectively, with 23 bases between them. The CDR3 is 16 residues long. In DNA form, the CDR3 reads TGTGCCAGCAGTGGAACGACAGGCAGGGTTCTTGACGGCTACACCTTC. Translation gives CASSGTTGRVLDGYTF.

The genes are TRBV18 and TRBJ1-2; D gene uncertain. The germline V gene has CDR1 KGHSH and CDR2 LQKENI. V was shortened by 2 bases and J by 2 bases, with 6 bases between the two germline ends. This CDR3 is 13 amino acids long. For the CDR3, the DNA is TGTGCCAGCTCACCAAGAGAGAACTATGGCTACACCTTC. It yields the protein CASSPRENYGYTF.

This chain links TRBV4-1 with TRBJ1-1; weak D call: TRBD1 (5 bases). Germline V gene data show CDR1 as MGHRA and CDR2 as YSYEKL. V lost 3 bases, J lost 4 bases, and 18 bases lay in between. CDR3 length: 16 amino acids. The DNA of the CDR3 is TGCGCCAGCAGCCATCCCCCCTTTGGAGGGGTCACTGAAGCTTTCTTT. Translation gives CASSHPPFGGVTEAFF.

The chain joins TRBV19 to TRBJ1-2, with TRBD1 matching 9 bases. The germline V gene encodes CDR1 LNHDA and CDR2 SQIVND (reference sequence). With 1 base clipped from V and 3 bases from J, the junction kept 9 bases outside the gene matches. CDR3 length: 17 residues. For the CDR3, the DNA is TGTGCCAGTAGTATAGTTAAGGGGACAGGGCGGCACTATGGCTACACCTTC. Amino acids: CASSIVKGTGRHYGYTF.

This clone has a single count. The chain employs TRBV11-2 and TRBJ2-1; D call uncertain. CDR3 length equals 16 residues. V shed 5 bases and J shed 0 bases, with 14 bases lying between them. Looked up from germline, CDR1 is SGHAT and CDR2 is FQNNGV. For the CDR3, the DNA is TGTGCCAGCAGCACGTATAAGCGATCCTCCTACAATGAGCAGTTCTTC. Its protein is CASSTYKRSSYNEQFF.

The chain combines TRBV25-1 with TRBJ2-3, with 11 positions matching TRBD1. The junction had 15 bases not matched to a gene; V was cut back by 5 bases and J by 5 bases. In germline, CDR1 is MGHDK, CDR2 SYGVNS. The CDR3 contains 18 residues. The CDR3: CASSHRTGGAEQQDTQYF. The CDR3 nucleotides are TGTGCCAGCAGTCACCGGACAGGGGGCGCGGAGCAGCAAGATACGCAGTATTTT. Full variable domain (missing parts from reference TRBV25-1 and TRBJ2-3): EADIYQTPRYLVIGTGKKITLECSQTMGHDKMYWYQQDPGMELHLIHYSYGVNSTEKGDLSSESTVSRIRTEHFPLTLESARPSHTSQYLCASSHRTGGAEQQDTQYFGPGTRLTVL.

This clone came up once. The rearrangement uses TRBV14 and TRBJ2-5; 7 bases match TRBD2. The germline V gene has CDR1 SGHDN and CDR2 FVKESK. The CDR3 spans 13 residues. V lost 3 bases to trimming and J lost 5 bases; unmatched junction nucleotides: 3. CDR3 loop: CASSHLAVETQYF. Here the CDR3 DNA reads TGTGCCAGCAGCCATCTAGCGGTGGAGACCCAGTACTTC.

The genes are TRBV18 and TRBJ2-3; 7 bases align to TRBD2. The junction had 5 bases not matched to a gene; V was cut back by 2 bases and J by 0 bases. The CDR3 runs to 16 residues. Germline CDR1 reads KGHSH; CDR2 reads LQKENI. For the CDR3, the DNA is TGTGCCAGCTCACCAAGCCGCGGGAGAAGCACAGATACGCAGTATTTT. Its protein product is CASSPSRGRSTDTQYF.

J is TRBJ1-5 and V is TRBV30; 7 bases map to TRBD1. The CDR3 length is 16 residues. CDR1 and CDR2 from the germline V gene are GTSNPN and SVGIG (reference sequence). Trimming cost V 2 bases and J 1 base; bases outside gene matches: 8. The CDR3: CAWSSDRAISNQPQHF. In DNA form, the CDR3 reads TGTGCCTGGAGTTCTGACAGGGCAATAAGCAATCAGCCCCAGCATTTT. The full variable domain, rest sourced from reference TRBV30 and TRBJ1-5, is SQTIHQWPATLVQPVGSPLSLECTVEGTSNPNLYWYRQAAGRGLQLLFYSVGIGQISSEVPQNLSASRPQDRQFILSSKKLLLSDSGFYLCAWSSDRAISNQPQHFGDGTRLSIL.

The J gene is TRBJ2-3, the V gene TRBV5-6; TRBD2 aligns across 14 bases. The CDR3 totals 15 residues. Trimming cost V 4 bases and J 8 bases; bases outside gene matches: 6. In germline, CDR1 is SGHDT, CDR2 YYEEEE. The CDR3 loop reads CASSPGLAGAPTQYF. DNA of the CDR3: TGTGCCAGCAGCCCGGGACTAGCGGGAGCGCCTACGCAGTATTTT.

The chain joins TRBV28 to TRBJ2-1, with 14 bases aligning to TRBD2. V lost 6 bases and J lost 9; bases outside the gene matches: 10. The germline V gene has CDR1 MDHEN and CDR2 SYDVKM. CDR3 length equals 16 residues. The CDR3 sequence: CASRRLAGGPGGEQFF. The CDR3 nucleotides read TGTGCCAGCAGGCGACTAGCGGGAGGGCCAGGGGGTGAGCAGTTCTTC.

V and J are TRBV7-2 and TRBJ2-4; weak D call: TRBD2 (5 bases). V was trimmed by 3 bases and J by 7 bases, leaving 16 bases between them. CDR3 length: 15 amino acids. Germline loops: CDR1 SGHTA, CDR2 FQGNSA. CDR3 bases: TGTGCCAGCAGCTTTCGGGGTGAAAGGATTAACATTCAGTACTTC. It yields the protein CASSFRGERINIQYF.